These 9 T cell receptor beta chains originate from one sample sequenced in a study of T cell repertoires in aging, cancer and after chemotherapy. Amplification of TCR beta used genomic DNA extracted from peripheral blood. Rearranged V-D-J TRB sequences were amplified with a mixed TRB-A/B primer pool. TCRdb called the multiplex PCR reads again in MiXCR, with one record for every CDR3 protein. The sample has approximately 1,800 distinct CDR3 sequences, around 64% seen once; the top ten hold around 20%. The material sequenced was blood. These receptor sequences come from a human donor with a blood cancer.

The chain employs TRBV29-1 and TRBJ2-5; no reliable D call. Germline assignment: CDR1 SQVTM and CDR2 ANQGSEA. V lost 7 bases and J 5 bases, leaving 11 bases between the germline ends. CDR3 length: 11 amino acids. The CDR3 nucleotides read TGCAGCGAAAGGTTCGGCGAGACCCAGTACTTC. Protein product: CSERFGETQYF.

The CDR3 coding sequence is TGTGCCAGCAGTGCCGGGCCGTATAATTCACCCCTCCACTTT. Protein product: CASSAGPYNSPLHF. The rearrangement joins TRBV6-5 to TRBJ1-6, with D unclear. This CDR3 is 14 amino acids long. Germline assignment: CDR1 MNHEY and CDR2 SVGAGI. V dropped 5 bases and J dropped 4 bases, with 9 bases sitting between them.

The V call is TRBV19, the J call TRBJ2-1, with D tentatively TRBD1 (6 bases). V was clipped by 8 bases and J by 4 bases, with 6 bases between them. CDR1 and CDR2 from the germline V gene are LNHDA and SQIVND (reference sequence). This CDR3 region has 11 residues. CDR3: CASGQYNEQFF. The CDR3 coding sequence is TGTGCCAGTGGACAGTACAATGAGCAGTTCTTC.

The CDR3 region has the DNA TGCAGTGCTAGGGATGGGGGGTTACCCCTCCACTTT. Encoded protein: CSARDGGLPLHF. This chain links TRBV20-1 with TRBJ1-6, with D possibly TRBD1 on 5 matching bases. V was shortened by 3 bases and J by 12 bases, with 12 bases between the two germline ends. The V gene's germline CDR1 is DFQATT and CDR2 SNEGSKA (reference sequence). The CDR3 consists of 12 residues.

This clonotype was detected a few times. This chain uses TRBV30 with TRBJ1-1; no reliable D call. The V gene lost 0 bases and the J gene lost 8 bases, with 13 bases spanning the gap. This CDR3 spans 13 amino acids. The germline CDR1 and CDR2 sequences are GTSNPN and SVGIG (reference sequence). CDR3 residues: CAWSVDLRAEAFF. The DNA for the CDR3 is TGTGCCTGGAGTGTAGATCTGAGGGCCGAAGCTTTCTTT.

The V and J genes are TRBV7-9 and TRBJ2-5; D unresolved. Trimming pared 3 bases from V and 1 base from J, leaving 15 bases between. In germline, CDR1 is SEHNR, CDR2 FQNEAQ (reference sequence). The CDR3 totals 16 residues. The CDR3 nucleotides read TGTGCCAGCAGCTTGGCCGGCTCGGGCAGCCAAGAGACCCAGTACTTC. Its protein is CASSLAGSGSQETQYF.

This clonotype was observed a few times. This chain joins TRBV12-3 or TRBV12-4 and TRBJ2-5; the match to TRBD1 covers 8 bases. With V trimmed by 5 bases and J by 5 bases, 4 bases remained unmatched. This CDR3 is 13 amino acids long. CDR3 nucleotide sequence: TGTGCCAGCAGTCCAGGACAGGGTGAGACCCAGTACTTC. The encoded protein is CASSPGQGETQYF.

This sequence joins TRBV12-3 or TRBV12-4 and TRBJ2-1; D gene ambiguous. V shed 3 bases and J shed 0 bases, with 6 bases lying between them. The CDR3 is made up of 14 amino acids. CDR3 in amino acids: CASSFRNSYNEQFF. The CDR3 DNA reads TGTGCCAGCAGTTTCAGAAACTCCTACAATGAGCAGTTCTTC.

This chain links TRBV6-5 with TRBJ2-3, with D possibly called TRBD1 or TRBD2 (6 bases each). CDR1 MNHEY and CDR2 SVGAGI come from the germline V gene. V was cut by 6 bases and J by 6 bases, with 16 bases left in between. The CDR3 sequence is 14 residues long. The CDR3 coding sequence is TGTGCCAGCAGGAGAGAGGGGGGTATGGATACGCAGTATTTT. Translated, it gives CASRREGGMDTQYF.